This entry is about one TCR beta chain. Its cognate antigen has yet to be identified. Mismatch with germline at one junction end may stem from a read error. The sample comes from a study of CD8 T cells in Susac syndrome (dated by TCRdb to between 2018 and 2021). In terms of the full investigation: Of the Susac syndrome patients who were sequenced, five or six had clinically active disease and roughly eight were in clinical remission. The study used repertoire sequencing to test whether antigen drove CD8+ T cell activation and differentiation in Susac syndrome. At blood withdrawal, Susac syndrome patients were either therapy-naive, taking corticosteroids (in some cases with IVIg as well), or taking IVIg alone.

Peripheral blood CD8+ and CD4+ T cells from healthy donors, Susac syndrome patients and multiple sclerosis patients were profiled by high-throughput TCR beta sequencing. Recently defined diagnostic criteria for definite or probable disease were met by the Susac syndrome patients. Bulk CD8+ and CD4+ T cells were purified by magnetic negative isolation, whereas CD8+ TEMRA cells were enriched by FACS. Blood was drawn into EDTA tubes, processed within 24 hours, and PBMCs were isolated by density gradient centrifugation. PBMCs intended for TCR sequencing were cryopreserved in liquid nitrogen and were subsequently thawed in a 37 degrees C water bath. A purity of at least 90% was achieved for sorted or isolated CD4+, CD8+ and CD8+ TEMRA cells. RNA was extracted using the RNeasy kit, and roughly 0.45 to 1 microgram was reverse transcribed with random hexamers. TCR beta CDR3 regions were amplified with the immunoSEQ multiplex PCR assay covering 54 Vbeta and 13 Jbeta segments. PCR amplification bias was corrected by using a synthetic template baseline for primer optimization and computational correction. The authors' analysis ran thus. Reads were annotated to V, D and J genes according to IMGT and were analyzed with immunoSEQ Analyzer, with only productive sequences retained. Clonality was calculated as one minus the Shannon entropy normalized by log2 of the number of productive unique sequences. Public and private clones were assessed among the 100 most prevalent clones of each patient and control. Clones were defined as Susac-specific when absent from the healthy and MS cohorts, from about 1,100 published viral clones and from other ImmuneACCESS disease sequences. TCRdb ran its own pipeline on the public reads, namely fastp trimming at Q25 and MiXCR clone calling, and kept in-frame beta chains. Records with the same CDR3 protein are collapsed into one entry carrying the most frequent genes and DNA. These V and J calls are TCRdb output, not the study's own analysis. The sample table lists approximately 210,000 distinct CDR3 sequences, less than 95% of them with a count of one. The biggest ten clones account for around 0.15% of the sample.

The paper's findings and limits, for the study overall: No clonal expansion was detected in the CD4+ T cell repertoire of Susac syndrome patients. The TCR sequencing and HLA analysis was acknowledged to have included a relatively small number of individuals.

From a lookup of the germline V gene, CDR1 and CDR2 are SGHTA and FQGNSA. Counted from cysteine to phenylalanine, this CDR3 has 15 amino acids. Here the CDR3 DNA is all that survives: 45 bases in frame from base 1. The receptor's source is a human donor with Susac syndrome. The chain is assembled from TRBV7-2 and TRBJ2-5; no D gene can be assigned with confidence. Source material: CD4+ T cells from PBMCs. At the DNA level, the sequence is TGTGCCAGCAGCTTAACCCCGAGCCACCGAGAGGCCCAGTACTTC. Its translation is CASSLTPSHREAQYF.